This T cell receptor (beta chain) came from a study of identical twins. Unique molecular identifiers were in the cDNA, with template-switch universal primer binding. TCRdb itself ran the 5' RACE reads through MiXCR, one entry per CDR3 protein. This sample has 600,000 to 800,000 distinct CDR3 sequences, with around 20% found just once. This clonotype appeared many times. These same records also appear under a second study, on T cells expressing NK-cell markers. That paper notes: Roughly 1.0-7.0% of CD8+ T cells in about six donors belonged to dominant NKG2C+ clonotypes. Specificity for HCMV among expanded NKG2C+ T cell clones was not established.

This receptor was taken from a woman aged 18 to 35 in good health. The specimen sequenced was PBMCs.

In DNA, the CDR3 is TGTGCCATCAGTGAGTCCCAGGGACTCTATGGCTACACCTTC. This gives the protein CAISESQGLYGYTF. This chain uses TRBV10-3 with TRBJ1-2, with D possibly matching TRBD1 (5 bases). Germline lookup yields CDR1 ENHRY and CDR2 SYGVKD. Trimming removed 0 bases from V and 4 bases from J, with 9 bases in between. The CDR3 covers 14 residues.